This passage covers 4 T cell receptor beta chains from one sample sequenced in a study of OX40 agonist ivuxolimab in advanced cancers. TCRdb keeps only in-frame clones here, not all; method: immunoSEQ multiplex PCR. Here the sample spans 120,000 or so clones, approximately 89% being singletons. The sample in question was CD4+ or CD8+ T cells sorted from blood, obtained in a trial of the OX40 agonist ivuxolimab. The receptors originated from an adult with an advanced solid tumor such as melanoma, head and neck, liver or kidney cancer.

The chain recombines TRBV19 with TRBJ1-5, with D possibly TRBD1 on 5 matching bases. V lost 4 bases and J 1 base, leaving 14 bases between the germline ends. Germline V gives CDR1 LNHDA, CDR2 SQIVND (reference sequence). CDR3 length: 16 residues. The DNA of the CDR3 is TGTGCCAGTAGTACAGGCAGATGGGGGAGCAATCAGCCCCAGCATTTT. It codes for CASSTGRWGSNQPQHF.

This rearrangement joins TRBV5-4 to TRBJ1-2; possibly TRBD1 for D (5 bases). Trimming removed 2 bases at V and 4 bases at J, with 15 bases between. Per germline, CDR1 SGHNT and CDR2 YYREEE (reference sequence). The CDR3 covers 15 residues. CDR3 sequence (DNA): TGTGCCAGCAGCTTACCCGGGACGCAGTCCTATGGCTACACCTTC. This codes for CASSLPGTQSYGYTF.

This sequence joins TRBV19 and TRBJ1-2; D not certain. Germline loops: CDR1 LNHDA, CDR2 SQIVND (reference sequence). V dropped 7 bases and J dropped 4 bases, with 22 bases sitting between them. The CDR3 contains 16 residues. The CDR3 loop is CASTGRTASRSYGYTF. The CDR3 DNA sequence: TGTGCCAGTACGGGCCGGACTGCATCTAGGAGCTATGGCTACACCTTC.

J is TRBJ1-5 and V is TRBV7-9; 8 bases fit TRBD1. Germline V gives CDR1 SEHNR, CDR2 FQNEAQ (reference sequence). V lost 1 base to trimming and J lost 6 bases; unmatched junction nucleotides: 11. This CDR3 has 17 residues. The CDR3 is CASSLGRTGNGGQPQHF. The DNA of the CDR3 is TGTGCCAGCAGCTTAGGTAGGACAGGGAACGGTGGTCAGCCCCAGCATTTT.